The 11 T cell receptor beta chains presented below share a single source sample, sequenced in a study of T cell therapy after organ transplantation. Using immunoSEQ multiplex PCR, the repertoire was profiled, and TCRdb retains in-frame clones only, with some absent. The sample contains tens of thousands of clones, about 94% of which appear only once. These receptors have no identified antigens. This material consisted of CD8+ T cells from blood, taken before autologous CMV-specific T cell therapy. These receptors were collected from a human patient who had received a solid organ transplant and had CMV disease.

In its sample, this clone was seen once. The rearrangement joins TRBV11-2 to TRBJ1-2; no clear D gene. CDR3 length: 13 amino acids. The germline V and J ends were trimmed by 5 bases and 1 base, with 8 bases remaining between them. CDR1 is SGHAT, CDR2 FQNNGV, per germline. CDR3 nucleotide sequence: TGTGCCAGCAGCCCGGGAAGTAACTATGGCTACACCTTC. Its protein product is CASSPGSNYGYTF.

The CDR3, as DNA: TGTGCCAGCAAGCCAGGAAACCCGGCCTACGAGCAGTACTTC. Translated, it gives CASKPGNPAYEQYF. This sequence joins TRBV2 and TRBJ2-7; D remains unclear. Germline values: CDR1 SNHLY, CDR2 FYNNEI. Trimming stripped 7 bases from V and 2 bases from J, with 15 bases between. The CDR3 sequence is 14 residues long.

To note about this clone: Other DNA sequences within the sample encode an identical CDR3. The V gene is TRBV6-6, the J gene TRBJ2-7; 7 bases line up with TRBD2. The CDR3 totals 14 residues. The germline CDR1 and CDR2 sequences are MNHNY and SVGAGI (reference sequence). V lost 6 bases, J lost 0 bases, and 5 bases stayed unmatched. The CDR3 spells CASSVGGSSYEQYF. In DNA, the CDR3 is TGTGCCAGCAGCGTGGGGGGGAGCTCCTACGAGCAGTACTTC.

The rearrangement links TRBV10-2 to TRBJ1-1; perhaps TRBD1 as D (5 bases). The germline V and J ends were trimmed by 2 bases and 3 bases, with 7 bases remaining between them. Germline CDR1 is WSHSY and CDR2 is SAAADI. The CDR3 runs 13 residues. As DNA, the CDR3 is TGCGCCAGCAGTGAGGGGGGGTACACTGAAGCTTTCTTT. As protein: CASSEGGYTEAFF.

With respect to this clone: Sequence at one end of the junction differs from germline and may be a read error. The CDR3 DNA reads as TGTGCCAGTAGTATAGATCTTGAGGGTGACCGGCGACAGATCCTCCACTTC. Translating it yields CASSIDLEGDRRQILHF. J is TRBJ1-2 and V is TRBV19, with TRBD1 as a possible D gene (5 bases). This CDR3 region has 17 residues. Germline CDR1 reads LNHDA; CDR2 reads SQIVND (reference sequence).

This sequence joins TRBV4-1 and TRBJ1-5; the D is unclear. There are 15 residues in the CDR3. V shed 4 bases and J shed 1 base, with 11 bases lying between them. The germline V gene has CDR1 MGHRA and CDR2 YSYEKL. As DNA, the CDR3 is TGCGCCAGCAGCCCGCTTTGGAACAGCAATCAGCCCCAGCATTTT. Its translation: CASSPLWNSNQPQHF.

The gene calls are TRBV27 and TRBJ2-1, with a possible D match to TRBD1 (5 bases). The germline CDR1 and CDR2 sequences are MNHEY and SMNVEV (reference sequence). V lost 8 bases and J lost 9, with 17 bases in between. The CDR3 loop spans 13 amino acids. CDR3 DNA: TGTGCCAGCGGAGTAGGGCAGGGCAGTGAGCAGTTCTTC. Translated: CASGVGQGSEQFF.

This rearrangement joins TRBV19 to TRBJ2-3; no reliable D call. The CDR3 loop spans 15 amino acids. V lost 4 bases and J 0 bases, leaving 11 bases between the germline ends. Germline V lookup: CDR1 LNHDA, CDR2 SQIVND (reference sequence). The CDR3 is CASSKVRRSTDTQYF. The CDR3 DNA follows: TGTGCCAGTAGTAAGGTCCGGAGAAGCACAGATACGCAGTATTTT.

The chain is built from TRBV19 and TRBJ2-2; D might be TRBD2 (6 bases). Germline CDR1 is LNHDA and CDR2 is SQIVND (reference sequence). The CDR3 sequence is 16 residues long. V was cut by 1 base and J by 6 bases, with 15 bases left in between. CDR3 sequence (DNA): TGTGCCAGTAGTATAGGGGTGCGGGAAGGCTCCGGGGAGCTGTTTTTT. Encoded protein: CASSIGVREGSGELFF.

This chain links TRBV7-6 with TRBJ1-1; perhaps TRBD1 as D (5 bases). CDR1 and CDR2 (germline): SGHVS, FNYEAQ. The germline V and J ends were trimmed by 6 bases and 7 bases, with 24 bases remaining between them. The CDR3 sequence is 16 residues long. CDR3 sequence reads: CASRPRGGAADFEAFF. For the CDR3, the DNA is TGTGCCAGCAGACCCCGCGGCGGGGCAGCTGATTTTGAAGCTTTCTTT.

V usage is TRBV9 and J usage is TRBJ1-1, with D possibly matching TRBD1 (6 bases). The V end lost 4 bases, the J end lost 1 base, and 8 bases lay between the germline ends. CDR3 length equals 13 residues. Germline V CDR1 and CDR2: SGDLS, YYNGEE. The chain's CDR3 is CASSTDRNTEAFF. In DNA, the CDR3 is TGTGCCAGCAGCACGGACAGGAACACTGAAGCTTTCTTT. Using reference TRBV9 and TRBJ1-1 for the parts outside the CDR3, the full variable domain is DSGVTQTPKHLITATGQRVTLRCSPRSGDLSVYWYQQSLDQGLQFLIQYYNGEERAKGNILERFSAQQFPDLHSELNLSSLELGDSALYFCASSTDRNTEAFFGQGTRLTVV.